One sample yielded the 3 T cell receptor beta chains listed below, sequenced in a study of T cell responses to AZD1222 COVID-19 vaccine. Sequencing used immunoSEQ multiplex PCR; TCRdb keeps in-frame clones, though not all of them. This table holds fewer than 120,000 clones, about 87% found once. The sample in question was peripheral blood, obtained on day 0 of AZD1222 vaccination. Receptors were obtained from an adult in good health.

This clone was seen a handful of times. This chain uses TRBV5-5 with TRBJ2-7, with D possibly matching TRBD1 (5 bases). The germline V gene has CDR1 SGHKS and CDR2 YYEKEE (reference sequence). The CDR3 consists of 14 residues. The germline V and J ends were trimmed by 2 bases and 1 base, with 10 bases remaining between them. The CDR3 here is CASSFSQGSYEQYF. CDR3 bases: TGTGCCAGCAGCTTTTCCCAGGGTTCCTACGAGCAGTACTTC.

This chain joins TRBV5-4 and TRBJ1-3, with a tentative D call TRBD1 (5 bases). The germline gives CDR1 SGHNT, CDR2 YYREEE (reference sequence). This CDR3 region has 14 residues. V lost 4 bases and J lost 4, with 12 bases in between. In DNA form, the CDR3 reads TGTGCCAGCAGCCTGGGACTGGAGGGAAACACCATATATTTT. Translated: CASSLGLEGNTIYF.

The CDR3 nucleotides read TGTGCCAGCAGCCCTGCGCCAGGGAAGAACACTGAAGCTTTCTTT. The encoded protein is CASSPAPGKNTEAFF. The chain carries TRBV3-1 (or the pseudogene TRBV3-2) and TRBJ1-1, with a tentative D call TRBD1 (5 bases). Germline loops: CDR1 LGHDT, CDR2 YNNKEL (reference sequence). The ends were cut back, 4 bases at V and 1 base at J, with 13 bases in the middle. CDR3 length equals 15 residues.